The 14 T cell receptor beta chains in this list originate from one sample, sequenced in a study of shared clonotypes between healthy human individuals. Assay: immunoSEQ multiplex PCR; the TCRdb copy retains only in-frame clones and omits some. The sample yields about half a million clones, 79% seen once. What was sequenced was PBMCs. The source is a woman between 40 and 50 years old in good health. Some clones in this sample may be carry-over from other donors' samples.

J is TRBJ1-1 and V is TRBV28; a weak D match, TRBD1 (6 bases). Trimming pared 1 base from V and 3 bases from J, leaving 9 bases between. Germline V gene data show CDR1 as MDHEN and CDR2 as SYDVKM. The CDR3 sequence is 14 residues long. The CDR3 nucleotides are TGTGCCAGCAGTTTATCAGGGGCATACACTGAAGCTTTCTTT. Its protein product is CASSLSGAYTEAFF.

This clone has a handful of counts. The chain combines TRBV7-3 with TRBJ1-1; D is unclear. The CDR3 runs to 13 residues. Germline loops: CDR1 SGHTA, CDR2 FQGTGA. With 3 bases removed from V and 1 base from J, the gap between germline ends came to 6 bases. The CDR3 region has the DNA TGTGCCAGCAGCTTTAGAGAGAACACTGAAGCTTTCTTT. This codes for CASSFRENTEAFF.

The rearrangement links TRBV7-9 to TRBJ1-2, with D hard to call. The CDR3 has 13 amino acids. Germline CDR1 reads SEHNR; CDR2 reads FQNEAQ (reference sequence). V lost 5 bases to trimming and J lost 6 bases, with 13 bases between them. The chain's CDR3 is CASSLQWGNGYTF. Here the CDR3 DNA reads TGTGCCAGCAGCCTACAATGGGGAAATGGCTACACCTTC.

There are a few counts of this clone. V is TRBV5-6 and J is TRBJ2-1; no definite D call. This CDR3 comprises 15 residues. Trimming removed 0 bases at V and 0 bases at J, with 7 bases between. Germline V gene lookup returns CDR1 SGHDT and CDR2 YYEEEE. The CDR3 protein is CASSLVGNSYNEQFF. The CDR3 DNA reads TGTGCCAGCAGCTTGGTAGGGAACTCCTACAATGAGCAGTTCTTC.

This clone occurred many times. The chain uses TRBV4-1 and TRBJ1-5; possible D gene TRBD1, 6 bases. V dropped 0 bases and J dropped 6 bases, with 6 bases sitting between them. The germline gives CDR1 MGHRA, CDR2 YSYEKL. This CDR3 has 13 residues. The CDR3 is CASSQEGAQPQHF. The CDR3 region has the DNA TGCGCCAGCAGCCAAGAGGGGGCTCAGCCCCAGCATTTT.

The chain recombines TRBV4-1 with TRBJ2-7; D gene uncertain. This CDR3 spans 14 amino acids. From germline, CDR1 is MGHRA and CDR2 YSYEKL. The V gene lost 1 base and the J gene lost 0 bases, with 7 bases spanning the gap. DNA of the CDR3: TGCGCCAGCAGCCAAGGCCATAACTCCTACGAGCAGTACTTC. This translates into CASSQGHNSYEQYF.

The V gene is TRBV10-3, the J gene TRBJ2-7; 8 bases match TRBD1. J gave up 5 bases and V 4 bases, and 4 bases lay outside the gene matches. The germline V gene encodes CDR1 ENHRY and CDR2 SYGVKD. The CDR3 has 13 amino acids. CDR3 nucleotide sequence: TGTGCCATCAGTGGGACAGGGTCCCACGAGCAGTACTTC. Its translation is CAISGTGSHEQYF.

The V and J genes are TRBV7-3 and TRBJ2-1; tentatively, D is TRBD2 (5 bases). The CDR3 is made up of 13 amino acids. V lost 5 bases to trimming and J lost 10 bases, with 15 bases between them. The V gene's germline CDR1 is SGHTA and CDR2 FQGTGA. The CDR3 DNA reads TGTGCCAGCAGCCCCCGGACTCTGGGGGAGCAGTTCTTC. Amino acid sequence: CASSPRTLGEQFF.

The chain carries TRBV18 and TRBJ2-2; 12 nucleotides line up with TRBD1. CDR1 is KGHSH and CDR2 is LQKENI in the germline V gene. Trimming took 4 bases from V and 7 from J; bases not matched to a gene: 7. The CDR3 length is 16 residues. CDR3 in DNA: TGTGCCAGCTCACGAGGGACAGGGGGCGCCAGCGGGGAGCTGTTTTTT. Amino acid sequence: CASSRGTGGASGELFF.

This rearrangement joins TRBV29-1 to TRBJ2-6; D may be TRBD2 (5 bases). Germline loops: CDR1 SQVTM, CDR2 ANQGSEA. The CDR3 has 13 amino acids. V lost 4 bases and J 3 bases, leaving 7 bases between the germline ends. The CDR3 region has the DNA TGCAGCGTTGGACTAAGTGGGGCCAACGTCCTGACTTTC. Protein sequence: CSVGLSGANVLTF.

This clone showed up just a few times. The CDR3 bases are TGTGCCAGCAGCCCGCACGGGGCTGGCGGGGAGCTGTTTTTT. Translated, it gives CASSPHGAGGELFF. The chain combines TRBV5-4 with TRBJ2-2, with D possibly being TRBD1 or TRBD2 (5 bases each). The CDR3 has 14 amino acids. Germline V lookup: CDR1 SGHNT, CDR2 YYREEE (reference sequence). V was shortened by 4 bases and J by 7 bases, with 14 bases between the two germline ends.

This clone was detected only once. The V and J genes are TRBV28 and TRBJ2-5, with 8 bases aligning to TRBD1. Trimming took 6 bases from V and 5 from J; bases not matched to a gene: 11. This CDR3 region has 15 residues. Germline CDR1 reads MDHEN; CDR2 reads SYDVKM. The CDR3 region has the DNA TGTGCCAGCAGCTCGTTCAGGGGGCGCTTGGAGACCCAGTACTTC. As protein: CASSSFRGRLETQYF.

The CDR3 coding sequence is TGTGCCAGCAGTTACTCAGCAGGGAGAAACGAGCAGTACTTC. Protein: CASSYSAGRNEQYF. The chain recombines TRBV6-5 with TRBJ2-7; D is tentatively TRBD1 or TRBD2 (5 bases each). Germline loops: CDR1 MNHEY, CDR2 SVGAGI. The germline V and J ends were trimmed by 0 bases and 5 bases, with 11 bases remaining between them. This CDR3 has 14 amino acids.

The chain couples TRBV7-2 to TRBJ2-6, with D perhaps TRBD1 or TRBD2 (6 bases each). The CDR3 totals 17 residues. Trimming took off 0 bases at V and 0 bases at J, with 9 bases between the two ends. Germline CDR1 and CDR2: SGHTA and FQGNSA. CDR3 coding DNA: TGTGCCAGCAGCTTAGCCTGGGGGGCCTCTGGGGCCAACGTCCTGACTTTC. As protein: CASSLAWGASGANVLTF.